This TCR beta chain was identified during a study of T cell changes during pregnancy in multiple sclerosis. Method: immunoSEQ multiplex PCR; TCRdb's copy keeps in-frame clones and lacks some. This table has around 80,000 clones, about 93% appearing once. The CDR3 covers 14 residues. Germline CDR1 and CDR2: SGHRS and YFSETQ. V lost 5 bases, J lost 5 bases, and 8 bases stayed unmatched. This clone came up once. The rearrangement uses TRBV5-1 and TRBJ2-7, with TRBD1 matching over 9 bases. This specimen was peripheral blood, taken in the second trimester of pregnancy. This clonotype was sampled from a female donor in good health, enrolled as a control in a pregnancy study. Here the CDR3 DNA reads TGCGCCAGCAGGGTAACAGGGGGCATCGACGAGCAGTACTTC. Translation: CASRVTGGIDEQYF.